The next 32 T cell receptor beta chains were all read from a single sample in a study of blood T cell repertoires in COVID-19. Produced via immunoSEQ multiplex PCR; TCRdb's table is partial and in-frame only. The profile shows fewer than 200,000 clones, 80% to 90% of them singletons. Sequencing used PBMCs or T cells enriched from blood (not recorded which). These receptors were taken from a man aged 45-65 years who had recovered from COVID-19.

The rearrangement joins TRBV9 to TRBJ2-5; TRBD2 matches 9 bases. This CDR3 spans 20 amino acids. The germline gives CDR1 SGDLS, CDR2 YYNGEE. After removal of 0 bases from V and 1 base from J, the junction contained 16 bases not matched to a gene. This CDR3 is CASSVGSGRGLAGSQETQYF. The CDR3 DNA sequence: TGTGCCAGCAGCGTAGGATCCGGTCGCGGGCTAGCGGGGTCCCAAGAGACCCAGTACTTC.

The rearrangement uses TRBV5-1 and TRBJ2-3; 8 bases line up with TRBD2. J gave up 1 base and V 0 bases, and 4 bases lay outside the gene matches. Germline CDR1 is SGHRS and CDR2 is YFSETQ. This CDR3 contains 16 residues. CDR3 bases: TGCGCCAGCAGCTTGGCCAGCGGGGGTGGCACAGATACGCAGTATTTT. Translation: CASSLASGGGTDTQYF. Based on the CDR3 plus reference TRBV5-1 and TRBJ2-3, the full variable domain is KAGVTQTPRYLIKTRGQQVTLSCSPISGHRSVSWYQQTPGQGLQFLFEYFSETQRNKGNFPGRFSGRQFSNSRSEMNVSTLELGDSALYLCASSLASGGGTDTQYFGPGTRLTVL.

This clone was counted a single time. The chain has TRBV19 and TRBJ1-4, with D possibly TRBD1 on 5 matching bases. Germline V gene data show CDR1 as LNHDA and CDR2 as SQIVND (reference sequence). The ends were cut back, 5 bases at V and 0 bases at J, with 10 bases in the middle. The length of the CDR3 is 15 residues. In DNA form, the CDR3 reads TGTGCCAGTAGTGCCGGGACTGCAACTAATGAAAAACTGTTTTTT. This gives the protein CASSAGTATNEKLFF.

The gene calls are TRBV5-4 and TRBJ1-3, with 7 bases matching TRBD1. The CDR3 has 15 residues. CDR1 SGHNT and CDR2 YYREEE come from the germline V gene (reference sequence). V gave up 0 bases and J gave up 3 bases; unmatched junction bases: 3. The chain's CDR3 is CASSLETGFGNTIYF. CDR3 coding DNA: TGTGCCAGCAGCTTGGAGACAGGGTTTGGAAACACCATATATTTT.

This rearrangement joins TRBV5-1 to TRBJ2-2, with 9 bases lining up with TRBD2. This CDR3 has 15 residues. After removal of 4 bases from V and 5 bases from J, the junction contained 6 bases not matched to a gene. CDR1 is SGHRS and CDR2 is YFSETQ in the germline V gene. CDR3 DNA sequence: TGCGCCAGCAGCCCCCAGCGGGGGGTTACCGGGGAGCTGTTTTTT. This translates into CASSPQRGVTGELFF.

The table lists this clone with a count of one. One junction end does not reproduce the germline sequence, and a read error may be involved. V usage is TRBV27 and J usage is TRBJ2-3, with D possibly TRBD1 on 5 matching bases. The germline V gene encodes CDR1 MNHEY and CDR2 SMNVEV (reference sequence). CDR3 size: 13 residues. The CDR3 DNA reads TGTGCCAGCAGTTTTAGGGGCACAAATACGCAGTATTTT. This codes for CASSFRGTNTQYF.

The CDR3 bases are TGTGCCAGAAGCTTGGTGGGGGGAAACTCCTACGAGCAGTACTTC. Its translation: CARSLVGGNSYEQYF. V usage is TRBV5-3 and J usage is TRBJ2-7; tentatively, D is TRBD2 (6 bases). TRBV5-3 is known as an ORF, though its function is uncertain. The CDR3 has 15 residues. Deletions cut 0 bases from V and 0 bases from J, with 10 bases between.

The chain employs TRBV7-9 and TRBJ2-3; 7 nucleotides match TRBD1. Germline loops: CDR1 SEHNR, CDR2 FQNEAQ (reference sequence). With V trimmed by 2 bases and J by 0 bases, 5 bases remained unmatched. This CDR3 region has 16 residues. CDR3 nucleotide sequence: TGTGCCAGCAGCTTAACAGGGGCGCTTAGCACAGATACGCAGTATTTT. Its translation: CASSLTGALSTDTQYF. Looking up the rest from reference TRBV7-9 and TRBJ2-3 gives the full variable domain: DTGVSQNPRHKITKRGQNVTFRCDPISEHNRLYWYRQTLGQGPEFLTYFQNEAQLEKSRLLSDRFSAERPKGSFSTLEIQRTEQGDSAMYLCASSLTGALSTDTQYFGPGTRLTVL.

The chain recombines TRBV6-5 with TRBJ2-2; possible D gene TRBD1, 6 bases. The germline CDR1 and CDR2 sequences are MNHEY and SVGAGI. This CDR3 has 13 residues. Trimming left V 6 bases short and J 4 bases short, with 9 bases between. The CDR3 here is CASRQQGTGELFF. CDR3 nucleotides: TGTGCCAGCAGACAACAGGGCACCGGGGAGCTGTTTTTT.

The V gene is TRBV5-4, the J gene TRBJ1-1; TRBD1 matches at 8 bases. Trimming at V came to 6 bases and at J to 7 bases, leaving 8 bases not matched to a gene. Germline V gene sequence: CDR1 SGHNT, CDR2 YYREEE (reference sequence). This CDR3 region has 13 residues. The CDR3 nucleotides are TGTGCCAGCACCGTAGCAGGGGGCATTGAAGCTTTCTTT. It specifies CASTVAGGIEAFF.

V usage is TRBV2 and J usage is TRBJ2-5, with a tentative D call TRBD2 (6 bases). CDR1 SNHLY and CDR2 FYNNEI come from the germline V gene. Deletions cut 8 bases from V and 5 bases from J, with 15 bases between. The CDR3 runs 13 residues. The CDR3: CASARGGAETQYF. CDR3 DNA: TGTGCCAGCGCTCGGGGCGGGGCGGAGACCCAGTACTTC.

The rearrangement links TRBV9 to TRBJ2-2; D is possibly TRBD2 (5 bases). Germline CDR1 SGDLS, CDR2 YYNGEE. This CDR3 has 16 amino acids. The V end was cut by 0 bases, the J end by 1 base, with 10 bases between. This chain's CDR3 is CASSVDPAENTGELFF. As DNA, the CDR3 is TGTGCCAGCAGCGTAGATCCAGCGGAGAACACCGGGGAGCTGTTTTTT.

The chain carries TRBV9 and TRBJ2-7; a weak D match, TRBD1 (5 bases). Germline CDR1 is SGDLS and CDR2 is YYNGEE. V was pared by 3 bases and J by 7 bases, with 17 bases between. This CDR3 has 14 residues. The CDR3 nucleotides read TGTGCCAGCAGCGAGGGGTCCCTTGTGTATGAGCAGTACTTC. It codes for CASSEGSLVYEQYF.

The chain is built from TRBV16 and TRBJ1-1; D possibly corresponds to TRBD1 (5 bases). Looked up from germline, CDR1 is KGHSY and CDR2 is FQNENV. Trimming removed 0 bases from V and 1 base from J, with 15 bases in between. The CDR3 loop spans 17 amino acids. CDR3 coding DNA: TGTGCCAGCAGCCAATCGGTGGGGGTGGAGGGGAACACTGAAGCTTTCTTT. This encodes CASSQSVGVEGNTEAFF.

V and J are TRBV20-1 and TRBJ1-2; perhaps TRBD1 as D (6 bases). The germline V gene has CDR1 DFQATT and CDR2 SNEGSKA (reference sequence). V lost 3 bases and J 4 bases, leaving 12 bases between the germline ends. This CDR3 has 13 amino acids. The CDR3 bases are TGCAGTGCTAGTTCGGGGGGCTTCTATGGCTACACCTTC. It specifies CSASSGGFYGYTF.

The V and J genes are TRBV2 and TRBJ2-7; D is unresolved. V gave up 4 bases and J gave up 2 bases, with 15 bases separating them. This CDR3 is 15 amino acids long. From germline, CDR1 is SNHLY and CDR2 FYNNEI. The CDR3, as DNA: TGTGCCAGCAGTGCCGAAATCCTACTGACCTACGAGCAGTACTTC. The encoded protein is CASSAEILLTYEQYF.

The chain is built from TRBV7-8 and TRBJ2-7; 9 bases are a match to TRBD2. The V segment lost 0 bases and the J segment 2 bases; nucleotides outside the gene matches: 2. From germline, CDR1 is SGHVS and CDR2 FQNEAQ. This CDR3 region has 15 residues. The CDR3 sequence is CASSLAGLATYEQYF. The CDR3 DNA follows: TGTGCCAGCAGCTTAGCGGGACTAGCAACCTACGAGCAGTACTTC.

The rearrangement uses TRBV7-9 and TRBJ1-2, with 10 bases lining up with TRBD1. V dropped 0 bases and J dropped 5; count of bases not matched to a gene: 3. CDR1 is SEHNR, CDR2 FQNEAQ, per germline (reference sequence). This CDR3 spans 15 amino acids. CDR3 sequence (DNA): TGTGCCAGCAGCTTAGCCGGACAGGGGGTATATGGCTACACCTTC. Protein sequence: CASSLAGQGVYGYTF.

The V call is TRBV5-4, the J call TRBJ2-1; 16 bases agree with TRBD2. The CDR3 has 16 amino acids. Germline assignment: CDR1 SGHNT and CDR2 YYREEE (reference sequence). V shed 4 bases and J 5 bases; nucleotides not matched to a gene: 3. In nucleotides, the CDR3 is TGTGCCAGCAGCCCGGGACTAGCGGGGGGGGACAATGAGCAGTTCTTC. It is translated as CASSPGLAGGDNEQFF.

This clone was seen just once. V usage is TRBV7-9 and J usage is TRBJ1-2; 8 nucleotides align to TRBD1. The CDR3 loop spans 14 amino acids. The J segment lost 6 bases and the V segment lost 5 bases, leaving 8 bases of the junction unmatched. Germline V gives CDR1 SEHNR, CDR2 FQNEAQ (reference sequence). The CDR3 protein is CASSRGADRDGYTF. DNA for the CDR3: TGTGCCAGCAGCCGCGGGGCGGACAGGGATGGCTACACCTTC.

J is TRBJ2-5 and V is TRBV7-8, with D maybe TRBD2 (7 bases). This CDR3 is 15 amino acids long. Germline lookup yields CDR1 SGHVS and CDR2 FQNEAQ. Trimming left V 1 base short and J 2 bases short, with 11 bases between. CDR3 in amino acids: CASSLGAGAQETQYF. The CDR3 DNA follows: TGTGCCAGCAGCTTAGGCGCGGGGGCACAAGAGACCCAGTACTTC.

As DNA, the CDR3 is TGTGCCAGCTCACCTTCTTGGCAGGGAATCTCCTACGAGCAGTACTTC. It translates to CASSPSWQGISYEQYF. The chain joins TRBV18 to TRBJ2-7, with a tentative D call TRBD1 (5 bases). The CDR3 loop spans 16 amino acids. Per germline, CDR1 KGHSH and CDR2 LQKENI. V was cut by 3 bases and J by 0 bases, with 15 bases left in between.

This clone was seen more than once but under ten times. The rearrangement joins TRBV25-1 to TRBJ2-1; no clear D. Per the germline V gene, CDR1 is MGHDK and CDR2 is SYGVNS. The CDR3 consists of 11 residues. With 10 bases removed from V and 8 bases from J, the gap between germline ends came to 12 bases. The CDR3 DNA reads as TGTGCCACTCAGGTGGTTGATGAGCAGTTCTTC. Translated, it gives CATQVVDEQFF.

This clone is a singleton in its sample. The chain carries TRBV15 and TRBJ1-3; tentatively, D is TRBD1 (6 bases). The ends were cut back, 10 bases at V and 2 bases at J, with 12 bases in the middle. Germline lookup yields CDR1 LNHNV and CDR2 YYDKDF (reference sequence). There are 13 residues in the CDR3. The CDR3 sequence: CASTGRTGNTIYF. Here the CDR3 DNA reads TGTGCCAGCACAGGGAGAACTGGAAACACCATATATTTT.

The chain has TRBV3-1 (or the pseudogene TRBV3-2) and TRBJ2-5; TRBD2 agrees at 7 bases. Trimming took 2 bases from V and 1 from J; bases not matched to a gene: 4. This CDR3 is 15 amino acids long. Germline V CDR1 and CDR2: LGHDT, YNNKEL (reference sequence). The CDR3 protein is CASSQRAGSQETQYF. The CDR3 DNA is TGTGCCAGCAGCCAAAGAGCGGGGTCCCAAGAGACCCAGTACTTC.

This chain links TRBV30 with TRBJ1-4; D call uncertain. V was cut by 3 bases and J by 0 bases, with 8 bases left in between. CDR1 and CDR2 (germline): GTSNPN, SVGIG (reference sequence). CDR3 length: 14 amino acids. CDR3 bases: TGTGCCTGGAGCGACGGAGCAACTAATGAAAAACTGTTTTTT. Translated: CAWSDGATNEKLFF.

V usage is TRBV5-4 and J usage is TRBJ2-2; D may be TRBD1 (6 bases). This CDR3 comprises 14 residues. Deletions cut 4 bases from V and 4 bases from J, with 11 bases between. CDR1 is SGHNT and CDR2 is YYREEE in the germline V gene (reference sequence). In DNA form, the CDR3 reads TGTGCCAGCAGCCCCCGGGACATCACCGGGGAGCTGTTTTTT. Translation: CASSPRDITGELFF.

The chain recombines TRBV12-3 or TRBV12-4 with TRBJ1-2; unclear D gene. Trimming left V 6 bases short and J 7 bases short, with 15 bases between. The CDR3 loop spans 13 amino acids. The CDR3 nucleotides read TGTGCCAGCAGCCCGGCGGGGAGAGGTGGCTACACCTTC. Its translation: CASSPAGRGGYTF.

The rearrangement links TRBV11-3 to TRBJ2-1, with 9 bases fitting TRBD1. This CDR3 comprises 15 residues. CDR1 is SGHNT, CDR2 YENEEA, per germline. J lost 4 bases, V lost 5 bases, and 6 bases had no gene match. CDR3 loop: CASSDWDRAYNEQFF. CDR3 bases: TGTGCCAGCAGCGACTGGGACAGGGCGTACAATGAGCAGTTCTTC.

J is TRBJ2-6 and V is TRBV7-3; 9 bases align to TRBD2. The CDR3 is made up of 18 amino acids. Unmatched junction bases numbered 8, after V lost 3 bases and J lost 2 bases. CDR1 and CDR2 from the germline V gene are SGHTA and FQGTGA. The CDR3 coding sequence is TGTGCCAGCAGCTTGGCGGGGGGGCCAAGGACTGGGGCCAACGTCCTGACTTTC. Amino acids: CASSLAGGPRTGANVLTF.

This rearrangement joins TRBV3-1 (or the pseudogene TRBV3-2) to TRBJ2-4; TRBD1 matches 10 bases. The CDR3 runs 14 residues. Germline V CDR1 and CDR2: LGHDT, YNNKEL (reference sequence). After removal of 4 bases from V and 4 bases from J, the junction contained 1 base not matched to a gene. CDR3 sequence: CASSLGQGKNIQYF. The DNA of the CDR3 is TGTGCCAGCAGCCTGGGACAGGGGAAAAACATTCAGTACTTC.

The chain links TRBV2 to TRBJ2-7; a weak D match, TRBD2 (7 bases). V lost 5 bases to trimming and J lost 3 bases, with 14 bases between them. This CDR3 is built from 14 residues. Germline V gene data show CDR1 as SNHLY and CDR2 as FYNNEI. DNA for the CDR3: TGTGCCAGCAGTCCCCGGGGGGCAGGCTACGAGCAGTACTTC. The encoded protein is CASSPRGAGYEQYF. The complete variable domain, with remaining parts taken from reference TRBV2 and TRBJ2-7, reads EPEVTQTPSHQVTQMGQEVILRCVPISNHLYFYWYRQILGQKVEFLVSFYNNEISEKSEIFDDQFSVERPDGSNFTLKIRSTKLEDSAMYFCASSPRGAGYEQYFGPGTRLTVT.